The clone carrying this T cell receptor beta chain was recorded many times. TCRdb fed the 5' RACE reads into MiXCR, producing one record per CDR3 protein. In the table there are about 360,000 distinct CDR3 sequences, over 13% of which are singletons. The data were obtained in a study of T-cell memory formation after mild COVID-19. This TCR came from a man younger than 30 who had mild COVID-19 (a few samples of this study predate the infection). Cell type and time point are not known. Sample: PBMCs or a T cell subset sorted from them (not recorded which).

CDR3 loop: CSARGGSDSPLHF. CDR3 in DNA: TGCAGTGCTAGGGGGGGATCTGATTCACCCCTCCACTTT. This sequence joins TRBV20-1 and TRBJ1-6; tentative D call: TRBD1 (5 bases). The CDR3 spans 13 residues. The germline V gene encodes CDR1 DFQATT and CDR2 SNEGSKA (reference sequence). Trimming shortened V by 3 bases and J by 8 bases, and 11 bases separated the two germline ends.